This T cell receptor beta chain was found in a study of blood T cell repertoires in COVID-19. This clone was picked up a small number of times. Profiled with immunoSEQ multiplex PCR; TCRdb holds only in-frame clones, not every one. This sample has about 86,000 clones, with about 89% found just once. The germline gives CDR1 MNHEY, CDR2 SMNVEV (reference sequence). The CDR3 length is 14 residues. Trimming pared 3 bases from V and 10 bases from J, leaving 13 bases between. The TCR sequence derives from a woman aged 45 to 65 with acute COVID-19. V and J are TRBV27 and TRBJ1-6; D is unclear. Sequences were obtained from PBMCs or T cells enriched from blood (not recorded which). CDR3 loop: CASSLNSPGSPLHF. CDR3 sequence (DNA): TGTGCCAGCAGTTTGAACAGTCCCGGATCACCCCTCCACTTT.